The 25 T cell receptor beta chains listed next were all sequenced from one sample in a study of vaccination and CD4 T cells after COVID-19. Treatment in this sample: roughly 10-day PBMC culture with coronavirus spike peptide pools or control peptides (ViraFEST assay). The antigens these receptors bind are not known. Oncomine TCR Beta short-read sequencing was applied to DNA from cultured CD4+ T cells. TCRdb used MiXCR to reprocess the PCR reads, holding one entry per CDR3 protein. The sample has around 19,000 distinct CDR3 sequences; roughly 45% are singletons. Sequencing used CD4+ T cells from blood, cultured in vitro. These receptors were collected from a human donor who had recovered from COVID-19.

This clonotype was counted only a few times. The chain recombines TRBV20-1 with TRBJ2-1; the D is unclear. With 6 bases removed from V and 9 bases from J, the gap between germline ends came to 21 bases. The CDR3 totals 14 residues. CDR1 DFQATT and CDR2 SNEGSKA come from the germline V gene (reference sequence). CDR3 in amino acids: CSASRDLIDGEQFF. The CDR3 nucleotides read TGCAGTGCGTCTAGAGACCTCATAGATGGTGAGCAGTTCTTC.

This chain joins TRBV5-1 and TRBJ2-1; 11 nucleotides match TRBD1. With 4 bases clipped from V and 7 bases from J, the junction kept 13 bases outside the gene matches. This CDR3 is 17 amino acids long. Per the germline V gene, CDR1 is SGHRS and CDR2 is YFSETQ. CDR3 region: CASSNQAGTGGNNEQFF. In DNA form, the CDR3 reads TGCGCCAGCAGCAACCAAGCCGGGACAGGGGGAAATAATGAGCAGTTCTTC.

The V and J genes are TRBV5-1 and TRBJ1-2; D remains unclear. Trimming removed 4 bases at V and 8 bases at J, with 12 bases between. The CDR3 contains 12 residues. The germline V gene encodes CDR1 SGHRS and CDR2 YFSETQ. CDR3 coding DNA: TGCGCCAGCAGCGACGACAATAAGGGCTACACCTTC. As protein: CASSDDNKGYTF.

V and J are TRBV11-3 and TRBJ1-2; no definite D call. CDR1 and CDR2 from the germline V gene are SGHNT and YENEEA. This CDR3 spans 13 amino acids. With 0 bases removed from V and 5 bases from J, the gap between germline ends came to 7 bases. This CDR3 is CASSLEGVYGYTF. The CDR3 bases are TGTGCCAGCAGCTTAGAGGGAGTTTATGGCTACACCTTC.

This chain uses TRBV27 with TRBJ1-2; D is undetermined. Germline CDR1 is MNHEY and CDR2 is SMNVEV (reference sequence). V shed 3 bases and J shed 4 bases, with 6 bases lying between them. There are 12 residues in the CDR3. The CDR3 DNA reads TGTGCCAGCAGTTTTCGGGGCTATGGCTACACCTTC. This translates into CASSFRGYGYTF.

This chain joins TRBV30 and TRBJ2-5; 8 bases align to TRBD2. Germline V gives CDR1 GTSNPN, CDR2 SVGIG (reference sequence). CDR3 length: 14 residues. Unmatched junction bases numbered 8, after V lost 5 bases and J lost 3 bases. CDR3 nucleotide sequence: TGTGCCTGGGACCAGACTAGCGCCAAAGAGACCCAGTACTTC. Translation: CAWDQTSAKETQYF.

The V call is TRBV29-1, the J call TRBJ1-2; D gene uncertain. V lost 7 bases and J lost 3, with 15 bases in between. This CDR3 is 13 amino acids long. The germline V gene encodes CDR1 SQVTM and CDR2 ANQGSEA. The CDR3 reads CSAAVGADYGYTF. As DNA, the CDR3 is TGCAGCGCCGCTGTGGGAGCTGACTATGGCTACACCTTC. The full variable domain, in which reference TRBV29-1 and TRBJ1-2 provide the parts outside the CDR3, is SAVISQKPSRDICQRGTSLTIQCQVDSQVTMMFWYRQQPGQSLTLIATANQGSEATYESGFVIDKFPISRPNLTFSTLTVSNMSPEDSSIYLCSAAVGADYGYTFGSGTRLTVV.

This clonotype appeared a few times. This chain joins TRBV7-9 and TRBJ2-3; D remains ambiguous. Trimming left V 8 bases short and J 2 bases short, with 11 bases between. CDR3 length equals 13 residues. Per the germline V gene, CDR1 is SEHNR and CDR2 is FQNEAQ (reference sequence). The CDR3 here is CASQHTDTDTQYF. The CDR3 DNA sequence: TGTGCCAGCCAACACACGGACACAGATACGCAGTATTTT.

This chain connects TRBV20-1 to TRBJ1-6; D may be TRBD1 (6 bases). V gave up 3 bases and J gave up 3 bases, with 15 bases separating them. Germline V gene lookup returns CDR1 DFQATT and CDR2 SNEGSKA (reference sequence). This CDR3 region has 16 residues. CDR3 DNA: TGCAGTGCTAGGCCCCCGGGGGGCCTCTATAATTCACCCCTCCACTTT. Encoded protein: CSARPPGGLYNSPLHF.

The CDR3 nucleotides read TGCAGTGCTAGGGGAATGGGCAGGAGGGGCACTGAAGCTTTCTTT. It specifies CSARGMGRRGTEAFF. The V and J genes are TRBV20-1 and TRBJ1-1; tentative D call: TRBD1 (5 bases). This CDR3 is built from 15 residues. V shed 3 bases and J shed 4 bases, with 18 bases lying between them. Germline CDR1 is DFQATT and CDR2 is SNEGSKA (reference sequence).

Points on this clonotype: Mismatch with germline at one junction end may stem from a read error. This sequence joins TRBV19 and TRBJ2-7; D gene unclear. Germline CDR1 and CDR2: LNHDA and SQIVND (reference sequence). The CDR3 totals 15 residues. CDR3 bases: TGTGCCGGTAGACCCCAGAGTTTATTTTTCTACGAGCAGTACTTC. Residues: CAGRPQSLFFYEQYF.

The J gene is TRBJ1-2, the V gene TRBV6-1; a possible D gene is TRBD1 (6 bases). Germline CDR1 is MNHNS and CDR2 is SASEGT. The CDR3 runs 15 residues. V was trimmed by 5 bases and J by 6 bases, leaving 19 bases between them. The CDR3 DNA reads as TGTGCCAGCAGTCCCAGGGGAGGGGGTTTGAATGGCTACACCTTC. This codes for CASSPRGGGLNGYTF.

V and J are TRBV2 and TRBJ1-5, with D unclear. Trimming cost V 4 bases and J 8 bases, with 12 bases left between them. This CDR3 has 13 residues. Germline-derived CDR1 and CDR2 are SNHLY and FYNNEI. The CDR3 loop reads CASSGTTSEPQHF. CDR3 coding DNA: TGTGCCAGCAGTGGGACGACTTCTGAGCCCCAGCATTTT.

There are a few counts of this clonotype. CDR3 nucleotide sequence: TGTGCCAGCAGTCTCAGGGGGACTAACTATGGCTACACCTTC. It translates to CASSLRGTNYGYTF. J is TRBJ1-2 and V is TRBV27, with 7 bases identical to TRBD1. There are 14 residues in the CDR3. Per germline, CDR1 MNHEY and CDR2 SMNVEV (reference sequence). V lost 5 bases and J lost 0; bases outside the gene matches: 3.

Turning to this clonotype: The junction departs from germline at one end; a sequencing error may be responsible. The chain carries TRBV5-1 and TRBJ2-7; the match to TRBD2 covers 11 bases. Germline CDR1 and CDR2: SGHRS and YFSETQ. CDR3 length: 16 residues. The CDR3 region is CASSLGTSGSSYGQYF. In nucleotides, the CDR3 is TGCGCCAGCAGCTTGGGAACTAGCGGGAGCTCCTACGGGCAGTACTTC.

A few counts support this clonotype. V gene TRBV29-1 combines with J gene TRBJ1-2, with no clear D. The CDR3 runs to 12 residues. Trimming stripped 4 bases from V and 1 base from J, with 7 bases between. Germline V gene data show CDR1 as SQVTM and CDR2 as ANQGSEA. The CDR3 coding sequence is TGCAGCGTTGCGAAAAGTAACTATGGCTACACCTTC. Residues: CSVAKSNYGYTF.

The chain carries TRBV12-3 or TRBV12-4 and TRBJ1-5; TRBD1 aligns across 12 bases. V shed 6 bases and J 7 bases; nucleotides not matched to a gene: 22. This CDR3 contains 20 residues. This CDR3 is CASSSYLNRDRGLRRQPQHF. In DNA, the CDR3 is TGTGCCAGCAGCTCATACTTAAACCGGGACAGGGGGCTTAGGCGACAGCCCCAGCATTTT.

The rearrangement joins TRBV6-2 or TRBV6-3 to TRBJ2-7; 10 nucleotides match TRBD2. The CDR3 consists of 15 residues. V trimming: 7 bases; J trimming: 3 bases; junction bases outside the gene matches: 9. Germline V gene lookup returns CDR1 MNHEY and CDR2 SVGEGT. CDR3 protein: CASNLVSSGSYEQYF. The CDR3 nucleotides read TGTGCCAGCAATCTGGTGTCTAGCGGGAGCTACGAGCAGTACTTC.

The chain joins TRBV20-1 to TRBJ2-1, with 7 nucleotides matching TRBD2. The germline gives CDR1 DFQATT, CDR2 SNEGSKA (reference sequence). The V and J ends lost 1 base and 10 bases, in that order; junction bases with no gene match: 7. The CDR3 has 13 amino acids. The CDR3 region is CSARVPTSMEQFF. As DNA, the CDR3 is TGCAGTGCTAGAGTCCCGACTAGCATGGAGCAGTTCTTC.

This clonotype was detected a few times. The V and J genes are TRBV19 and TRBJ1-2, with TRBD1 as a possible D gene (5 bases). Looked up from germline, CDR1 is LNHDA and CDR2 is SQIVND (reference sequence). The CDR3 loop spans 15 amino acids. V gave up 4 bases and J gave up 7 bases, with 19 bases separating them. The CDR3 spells CASSTRDRAYGGYTF. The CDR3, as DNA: TGTGCCAGTAGTACCCGGGACCGCGCCTATGGTGGCTACACCTTC.

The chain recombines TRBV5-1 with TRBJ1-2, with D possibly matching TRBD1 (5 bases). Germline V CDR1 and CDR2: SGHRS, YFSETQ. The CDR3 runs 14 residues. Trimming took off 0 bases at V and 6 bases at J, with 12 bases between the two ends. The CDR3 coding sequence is TGCGCCAGCAGCTTGGCTCAGGGCTTGGATGGCTACACCTTC. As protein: CASSLAQGLDGYTF.

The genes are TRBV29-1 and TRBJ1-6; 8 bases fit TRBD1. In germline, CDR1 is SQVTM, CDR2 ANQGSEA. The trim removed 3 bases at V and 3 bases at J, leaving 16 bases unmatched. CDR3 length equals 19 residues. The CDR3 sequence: CSVELRGQGARNYNSPLHF. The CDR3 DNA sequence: TGCAGCGTTGAGTTGAGGGGTCAGGGGGCCCGCAACTATAATTCACCCCTCCACTTT.

The CDR3 DNA is TGTGCCAGCAGCTTGACGAGCAATCAGCCCCAGCATTTT. Its translation: CASSLTSNQPQHF. The gene calls are TRBV7-8 and TRBJ1-5; D not resolved. CDR3 length: 13 residues. Between the trimmed V and J ends, which lost 3 bases and 1 base, there was a span of 4 bases. Looked up from germline, CDR1 is SGHVS and CDR2 is FQNEAQ.

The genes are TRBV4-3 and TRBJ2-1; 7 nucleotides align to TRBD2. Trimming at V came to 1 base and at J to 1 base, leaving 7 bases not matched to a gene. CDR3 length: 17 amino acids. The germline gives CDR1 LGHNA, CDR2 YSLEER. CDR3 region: CASSQARASGSYNEQFF. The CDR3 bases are TGCGCCAGCAGCCAAGCTCGGGCTAGCGGATCCTACAATGAGCAGTTCTTC.

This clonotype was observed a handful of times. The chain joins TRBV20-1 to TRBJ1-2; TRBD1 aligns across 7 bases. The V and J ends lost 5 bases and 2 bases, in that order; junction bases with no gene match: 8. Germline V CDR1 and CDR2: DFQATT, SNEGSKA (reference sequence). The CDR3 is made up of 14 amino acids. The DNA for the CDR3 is TGCAGTGCTCAGACGACAGGGCGGAACTATGGCTACACCTTC. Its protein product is CSAQTTGRNYGYTF.